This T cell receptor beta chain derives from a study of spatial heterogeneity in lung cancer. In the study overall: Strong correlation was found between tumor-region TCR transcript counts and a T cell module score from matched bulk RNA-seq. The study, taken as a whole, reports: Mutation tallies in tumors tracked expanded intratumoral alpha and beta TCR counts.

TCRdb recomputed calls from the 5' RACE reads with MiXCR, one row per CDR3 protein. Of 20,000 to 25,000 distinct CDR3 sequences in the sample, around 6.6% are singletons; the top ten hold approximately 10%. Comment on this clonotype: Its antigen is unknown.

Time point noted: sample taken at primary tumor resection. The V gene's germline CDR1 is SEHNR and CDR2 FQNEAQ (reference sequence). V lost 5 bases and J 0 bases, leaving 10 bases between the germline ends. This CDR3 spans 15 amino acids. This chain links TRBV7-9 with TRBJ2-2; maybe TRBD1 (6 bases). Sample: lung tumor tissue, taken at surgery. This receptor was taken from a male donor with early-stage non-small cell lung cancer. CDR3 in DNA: TGTGCCAGCAGCCACAGGGCCTCGAACACCGGGGAGCTGTTTTTT. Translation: CASSHRASNTGELFF.